Following are 29 T cell receptor beta chains from one sample sequenced in a study of cytomegalovirus exposure and HLA in healthy donors. TCRdb keeps only in-frame clones here, not all; method: immunoSEQ multiplex PCR. The sample shows about 200,000 clones, about 81% of them seen only once. Sequenced material: PBMCs. The receptors shown here come from a woman aged 25 to 39 in good health and CMV-seronegative.

V gene TRBV5-1 combines with J gene TRBJ2-3, with TRBD2 identical over 12 bases. Looked up from germline, CDR1 is SGHRS and CDR2 is YFSETQ. V lost 5 bases and J lost 0; bases outside the gene matches: 4. The CDR3 has 16 amino acids. The CDR3: CASRPGTSGSTDTQYF. The CDR3 DNA sequence: TGCGCCAGCAGGCCCGGGACTAGCGGGAGCACAGATACGCAGTATTTT.

The chain employs TRBV19 and TRBJ1-2, with TRBD1 matching 9 bases. The CDR3 runs to 15 residues. V dropped 3 bases and J dropped 5; count of bases not matched to a gene: 7. Germline CDR1 and CDR2: LNHDA and SQIVND (reference sequence). DNA of the CDR3: TGTGCCAGTAGTATGGGGACAGGGAGGCGTTATGGCTACACCTTC. Its translation: CASSMGTGRRYGYTF.

The chain links TRBV11-2 to TRBJ2-1, with unresolved D. Trimming took 3 bases from V and 8 from J, leaving 14 bases between them. Germline CDR1 reads SGHAT; CDR2 reads FQNNGV. The CDR3 runs 14 residues. The CDR3 region is CASSLVFSYDEQFF. CDR3 in DNA: TGTGCCAGCAGCTTGGTCTTCTCCTATGATGAGCAGTTCTTC.

This clone was counted a single time. The chain couples TRBV11-2 to TRBJ2-7, with TRBD2 identical over 10 bases. Germline values: CDR1 SGHAT, CDR2 FQNNGV. The CDR3 is made up of 15 amino acids. The V segment lost 2 bases and the J segment 7 bases; nucleotides outside the gene matches: 8. Here the CDR3 DNA reads TGTGCCAGCAGCTTACCTTTAGCGGGAGGAGGGGAGCAGTACTTC. This codes for CASSLPLAGGGEQYF.

The chain links TRBV19 to TRBJ1-2; D is possibly TRBD1 (6 bases). V gave up 4 bases and J gave up 3 bases, with 6 bases separating them. The CDR3 totals 12 residues. From germline, CDR1 is LNHDA and CDR2 SQIVND (reference sequence). The CDR3 spells CASSNRDYGYTF. The CDR3 DNA follows: TGTGCCAGTAGTAACAGGGACTATGGCTACACCTTC.

In nucleotides, the CDR3 is TGTGCCAGCAGTACCTTCCCGGGGGACCAAGCTTTCTTT. This translates into CASSTFPGDQAFF. V usage is TRBV6-5 and J usage is TRBJ1-1; D is perhaps TRBD1 (5 bases). V lost 5 bases, J lost 9 bases, and 16 bases lay in between. Germline CDR1 MNHEY, CDR2 SVGAGI. The CDR3 extends over 13 amino acids.

This rearrangement joins TRBV25-1 to TRBJ1-2; TRBD1 matches at 7 bases. V lost 6 bases, J lost 3 bases, and 4 bases stayed unmatched. The CDR3 length is 13 residues. Germline CDR1 is MGHDK and CDR2 is SYGVNS. Here the CDR3 DNA reads TGTGCCAGCAGCGAGGGACAGCACTATGGCTACACCTTC. Translating it yields CASSEGQHYGYTF.

The rearrangement links TRBV7-9 to TRBJ1-1, with 8 bases aligning to TRBD1. CDR1 and CDR2 (germline): SEHNR, FQNEAQ (reference sequence). Germline trimming cut 8 bases from V and 4 bases from J; bases unmatched to any gene: 3. The CDR3 runs to 12 residues. CDR3 protein: CASSDRGTEAFF. The CDR3, as DNA: TGTGCCAGCTCCGACAGGGGCACTGAAGCTTTCTTT.

The chain recombines TRBV6-5 with TRBJ2-2; tentatively, D is TRBD2 (6 bases). This CDR3 has 14 residues. Trimming pared 6 bases from V and 4 bases from J, leaving 12 bases between. Germline V gives CDR1 MNHEY, CDR2 SVGAGI. The DNA for the CDR3 is TGTGCCAGCAGCTCCGGGACTCTCACCGGGGAGCTGTTTTTT. Encoded protein: CASSSGTLTGELFF.

V and J are TRBV28 and TRBJ1-1, with TRBD1 matching 7 bases. The CDR3 is made up of 18 amino acids. From germline, CDR1 is MDHEN and CDR2 SYDVKM. V was pared by 5 bases and J by 0 bases, with 15 bases of the junction left unmatched. The CDR3, as DNA: TGTGCCAGCAGTCCCGGTTACCGCCAGGGGGGAATGAACACTGAAGCTTTCTTT. This gives the protein CASSPGYRQGGMNTEAFF.

This clone has more than one count but fewer than ten. CDR3 DNA sequence: TGTGCCAGCAGTTTATCGGGAGGTGGGAACACCGGGGAGCTGTTTTTT. Protein sequence: CASSLSGGGNTGELFF. This chain joins TRBV28 and TRBJ2-2, with 7 bases fitting TRBD2. The CDR3 is made up of 16 amino acids. Looked up from germline, CDR1 is MDHEN and CDR2 is SYDVKM. The trim removed 1 base at V and 1 base at J, leaving 3 bases unmatched.

The chain uses TRBV14 and TRBJ2-2; 9 bases fit TRBD2. The J segment lost 6 bases and the V segment lost 4 bases, leaving 6 bases of the junction unmatched. The germline V gene encodes CDR1 SGHDN and CDR2 FVKESK. The CDR3 consists of 15 residues. Here the CDR3 DNA reads TGTGCCAGCAGCCTCTTAGCGGGAGCGGCCGGGGAGCTGTTTTTT. It yields the protein CASSLLAGAAGELFF.

This clone was counted between two and nine times. The gene calls are TRBV5-5 and TRBJ1-1; TRBD1 aligns across 11 bases. The CDR3 runs to 16 residues. Trimming took 4 bases from V and 5 from J; bases not matched to a gene: 10. Germline CDR1 and CDR2: SGHKS and YYEKEE (reference sequence). CDR3 in DNA: TGTGCCAGCAGCGCGTCGATTGGGACAGGGGGGACTGAAGCTTTCTTT. This codes for CASSASIGTGGTEAFF.

V usage is TRBV28 and J usage is TRBJ1-4; TRBD1 might be the D (5 bases). Deletions cut 11 bases from V and 7 bases from J, with 8 bases between. The CDR3 totals 10 residues. In germline, CDR1 is MDHEN, CDR2 SYDVKM. Written as DNA, the CDR3 is TGTGCCGGGGGGGGTGAAAAACTGTTTTTT. Its protein is CAGGGEKLFF.

The rearrangement uses TRBV6-6 and TRBJ2-1, with 8 bases matching TRBD2. CDR3 length: 16 residues. With 6 bases clipped from V and 1 base from J, the junction kept 8 bases outside the gene matches. CDR1 and CDR2 from the germline V gene are MNHNY and SVGAGI (reference sequence). The CDR3 region has the DNA TGTGCCAGCAGCCACGGGACTAGAGTTTCCTACAATGAGCAGTTCTTC. Its protein is CASSHGTRVSYNEQFF.

The chain uses TRBV5-6 and TRBJ1-2, with D perhaps TRBD1 (5 bases). The CDR3 extends over 14 amino acids. Trimming left V 0 bases short and J 4 bases short, with 10 bases between. CDR1 SGHDT and CDR2 YYEEEE come from the germline V gene. CDR3 coding DNA: TGTGCCAGCAGCTTGGCCGGGGGGAGCTATGGCTACACCTTC. Its translation: CASSLAGGSYGYTF.

The J gene is TRBJ1-3, the V gene TRBV5-1, with D perhaps TRBD1 (5 bases). The CDR3 covers 16 residues. Trimming cost V 1 base and J 2 bases, with 13 bases left between them. CDR1 SGHRS and CDR2 YFSETQ come from the germline V gene. The CDR3 loop reads CASSLTAGQAGNTIYF. The CDR3, as DNA: TGCGCCAGCAGCTTGACTGCAGGGCAGGCTGGAAACACCATATATTTT.

V and J are TRBV6-5 and TRBJ2-1; 9 bases fit TRBD1. There are 13 residues in the CDR3. Germline CDR1 MNHEY, CDR2 SVGAGI. The junction had 6 bases not matched to a gene; V was cut back by 8 bases and J by 7 bases. The CDR3: CASRGTGRNEQFF. The CDR3 DNA reads TGTGCCAGCCGCGGGACAGGGAGAAATGAGCAGTTCTTC.

The rearrangement joins TRBV14 to TRBJ2-5, with D unresolved. Germline CDR1 is SGHDN and CDR2 is FVKESK. Trimming stripped 0 bases from V and 4 bases from J, with 9 bases between. The CDR3 totals 14 residues. The CDR3 here is CASSQDLAGETQYF. CDR3 sequence (DNA): TGTGCCAGCAGCCAAGATCTGGCAGGAGAGACCCAGTACTTC.

The rearrangement links TRBV5-1 to TRBJ1-6; 7 bases map to TRBD1. This CDR3 has 16 residues. V trimming: 4 bases; J trimming: 5 bases; junction bases outside the gene matches: 9. Germline V gives CDR1 SGHRS, CDR2 YFSETQ. CDR3 DNA sequence: TGCGCCAGCAGCCGACAGGGAGCGGGAGATAATTCACCCCTCCACTTT. Its translation: CASSRQGAGDNSPLHF.

The chain carries TRBV19 and TRBJ1-5; D call uncertain. Germline V gene lookup returns CDR1 LNHDA and CDR2 SQIVND (reference sequence). Trimming pared 8 bases from V and 6 bases from J, leaving 20 bases between. The CDR3 is made up of 15 amino acids. Here the CDR3 reads CASEKGGRISQPQHF. The CDR3, as DNA: TGTGCCAGTGAAAAAGGAGGTCGGATTAGTCAGCCCCAGCATTTT.

In its sample, this clone was seen a few times. The chain links TRBV5-6 to TRBJ1-5; 7 bases align to TRBD1. The CDR3 covers 15 residues. The germline CDR1 and CDR2 sequences are SGHDT and YYEEEE. Unmatched junction bases numbered 5, after V lost 4 bases and J lost 1 base. The CDR3 DNA is TGTGCCAGCAGCCGCGACAGGGCCAGCAATCAGCCCCAGCATTTT. Translated: CASSRDRASNQPQHF.

The chain recombines TRBV12-5 with TRBJ1-1; 8 nucleotides align to TRBD1. Germline loops: CDR1 LGHNT, CDR2 FRNRAP. The CDR3 is 13 residues long. Trimming removed 3 bases from V and 5 bases from J; junction bases left unmatched: 2. The CDR3 sequence: CASGLQGGTEAFF. In DNA form, the CDR3 reads TGTGCTAGTGGTTTACAGGGGGGAACTGAAGCTTTCTTT.

The J gene is TRBJ1-2, the V gene TRBV6-1; 7 nucleotides match TRBD1. The V segment lost 2 bases and the J segment 3 bases; nucleotides outside the gene matches: 9. The CDR3 runs 16 residues. Germline V gives CDR1 MNHNS, CDR2 SASEGT. The CDR3 spells CASSELVWDSDYGYTF. CDR3 DNA: TGTGCCAGCAGTGAATTAGTGTGGGACAGCGACTATGGCTACACCTTC.

V is TRBV7-9 and J is TRBJ1-3, with no clear D. The CDR3 has 17 residues. V was cut by 5 bases and J by 0 bases, with 17 bases left in between. Germline values: CDR1 SEHNR, CDR2 FQNEAQ (reference sequence). The CDR3: CASSPGGTLSSGNTIYF. The CDR3 nucleotides are TGTGCCAGCAGCCCGGGAGGCACTCTCAGCTCTGGAAACACCATATATTTT.

The chain has TRBV6-1 and TRBJ1-1, with TRBD1 matching over 7 bases. This CDR3 is 15 amino acids long. From germline, CDR1 is MNHNS and CDR2 SASEGT. V shed 3 bases, J shed 4 bases, and the junction held 8 bases outside the gene matches. The CDR3 sequence is CASSDTTGRVTEAFF. CDR3 nucleotide sequence: TGTGCCAGCAGTGACACGACAGGGCGGGTCACTGAAGCTTTCTTT.

This sequence joins TRBV5-1 and TRBJ2-1; TRBD1 aligns across 8 bases. The CDR3 spans 16 residues. Looked up from germline, CDR1 is SGHRS and CDR2 is YFSETQ. V trimming: 0 bases; J trimming: 4 bases; junction bases outside the gene matches: 6. For the CDR3, the DNA is TGCGCCAGCAGCTTGGGGGGGACAGGTAGATACAATGAGCAGTTCTTC. It encodes CASSLGGTGRYNEQFF.

The chain combines TRBV4-1 with TRBJ1-2, with a weak D call TRBD1 (6 bases). The CDR3 has 15 residues. Per germline, CDR1 MGHRA and CDR2 YSYEKL. V was trimmed by 1 base and J by 7 bases, leaving 16 bases between them. CDR3 amino acids: CASSQVGTGLGGYTF. The CDR3 DNA follows: TGCGCCAGCAGCCAAGTGGGTACAGGGCTCGGTGGCTACACCTTC.

The chain recombines TRBV15 with TRBJ1-4; the D gene is possibly TRBD1 (5 bases). There are 15 residues in the CDR3. V lost 0 bases and J 7 bases, leaving 12 bases between the germline ends. Germline lookup yields CDR1 LNHNV and CDR2 YYDKDF (reference sequence). In DNA form, the CDR3 reads TGTGCCACCAGCAGAGATGTCATGGGGGGTGAAAAACTGTTTTTT. Its translation is CATSRDVMGGEKLFF.